The present entry profiles one TCR beta chain with its context. Its cognate antigen is unknown. Germline CDR1 reads SGHNT; CDR2 reads YYREEE (reference sequence). The V segment lost 1 base and the J segment 6 bases; nucleotides outside the gene matches: 4. The CDR3 is made up of 13 amino acids. The data belong to a study of T cell repertoires and HLA-DP antigens. At the level of the study: Alloreactive CD4+ T cells targeted HLA-DP on transduced HeLa. Pre-culture CD4+ samples used 1,200 ng DNA versus around 230 ng for CD137+CD4+ sorts.

Study findings and constraints: Total CD4+ responders were stimulated by HeLa antigen-presenting cells.

Sequencing used immunoSEQ multiplex PCR; TCRdb keeps in-frame clones, though not all of them. In the table there are about 89,000 clones, more than 75% of which are singletons. The receptor was isolated from a man in his fifties or sixties in good health and CMV-seronegative. The chain employs TRBV5-4 and TRBJ2-7, with 7 bases identical to TRBD1. Material: CD4+ T cells from PBMCs. The CDR3, as DNA: TGTGCCAGCAGCTTGCAGGGGGTCGGCGAGCAGTACTTC. Its translation is CASSLQGVGEQYF.